What follows are 24 T cell receptor beta chains derived from one specimen sequenced in a study of CD8+ T cells in alopecia areata. Sequencing relied on a cDNA template that was reverse transcribed from extracted RNA. TCRdb's copy holds only in-frame clones and misses some; the assay was immunoSEQ multiplex PCR. The sample lists 100,000 to 150,000 clones, 58% occurring once. This sample comprised CD4+ T cells sorted from blood, obtained at week 0. These receptors were collected from a human donor with alopecia areata.

This clone has a handful of counts. This chain connects TRBV28 to TRBJ2-7; no definite D call. Per the germline V gene, CDR1 is MDHEN and CDR2 is SYDVKM. The CDR3 runs 13 residues. V lost 2 bases and J lost 0, with 5 bases in between. The CDR3 region is CASSLNYSYEQYF. The DNA of the CDR3 is TGTGCCAGCAGTTTAAATTACTCCTACGAGCAGTACTTC.

This rearrangement joins TRBV6-1 to TRBJ1-1, with D perhaps TRBD1 (6 bases). Germline lookup yields CDR1 MNHNS and CDR2 SASEGT. The CDR3 is 13 residues long. Trimming shortened V by 4 bases and J by 5 bases, and 11 bases separated the two germline ends. The CDR3 DNA reads TGTGCCAGCAGTGTTGGAGGGGGGACTGAAGCTTTCTTT. It yields the protein CASSVGGGTEAFF.

V gene TRBV7-2 combines with J gene TRBJ1-1, with D perhaps matching TRBD1 (5 bases). Deletions cut 4 bases from V and 5 bases from J, with 8 bases between. The CDR3 spans 12 residues. Germline-derived CDR1 and CDR2 are SGHTA and FQGNSA. CDR3 in amino acids: CASSYRQTEAFF. DNA of the CDR3: TGTGCCAGCAGCTACCGACAGACTGAAGCTTTCTTT.

V gene TRBV7-2 combines with J gene TRBJ1-1; D possibly corresponds to TRBD1 (5 bases). The ends were cut back, 1 base at V and 8 bases at J, with 8 bases in the middle. Per germline, CDR1 SGHTA and CDR2 FQGNSA. CDR3 length: 12 amino acids. The CDR3 reads CASSLDWGEAFF. CDR3 bases: TGTGCCAGCAGCTTAGATTGGGGGGAAGCTTTCTTT.

By share, this clone counts as medium-sized. For the CDR3, the DNA is TGTGCCAGCAGCACCGGACAGGGATTCTACGAGCAGTACTTC. Amino acid sequence: CASSTGQGFYEQYF. This chain links TRBV7-2 with TRBJ2-7; 8 bases align to TRBD1. Germline V gene data show CDR1 as SGHTA and CDR2 as FQGNSA. The CDR3 is 14 residues long. The trim removed 5 bases at V and 3 bases at J, leaving 6 bases unmatched. Filled out from reference TRBV7-2 and TRBJ2-7, the complete variable domain reads GAGVSQSPSNKVTEKGKDVELRCDPISGHTALYWYRQSLGQGLEFLIYFQGNSAPDKSGLPSDRFSAERTGGSVSTLTIQRTQQEDSAVYLCASSTGQGFYEQYFGPGTRLTVT.

DNA of the CDR3: TGTGCCAGCAGTTCCACACTAGCCAGAAACTTCAATGAGCAGTTCTTC. This sequence encodes CASSSTLARNFNEQFF. The chain employs TRBV6-5 and TRBJ2-1; possible D gene TRBD2, 6 bases. Germline CDR1 and CDR2: MNHEY and SVGAGI. The germline V and J ends were trimmed by 4 bases and 6 bases, with 19 bases remaining between them. CDR3 length equals 16 residues.

This rearrangement joins TRBV4-3 to TRBJ1-1, with no clear D. With 3 bases removed from V and 5 bases from J, the gap between germline ends came to 7 bases. This CDR3 region has 12 residues. Looked up from germline, CDR1 is LGHNA and CDR2 is YSLEER. CDR3 nucleotides: TGCGCCAGCAGCCACCCCGAAACTGAAGCTTTCTTT. This gives the protein CASSHPETEAFF.

J is TRBJ2-1 and V is TRBV7-9, with D possibly being TRBD1 or TRBD2 (5 bases each). The CDR3 sequence is 13 residues long. V lost 1 base and J 14 bases, leaving 15 bases between the germline ends. The germline V gene has CDR1 SEHNR and CDR2 FQNEAQ (reference sequence). CDR3 DNA: TGTGCCAGCAGCTTAGTAGACAGTGGGGGAGAGTTCTTC. It is translated as CASSLVDSGGEFF.

In this sample, this clone turned up once. V usage is TRBV30 and J usage is TRBJ1-3, with TRBD1 as a possible D gene (6 bases). Germline values: CDR1 GTSNPN, CDR2 SVGIG (reference sequence). V was pared by 1 base and J by 4 bases, with 11 bases between. The CDR3 sequence is 14 residues long. The CDR3 DNA reads TGTGCCTGGAGTGGGACAGTGAAAGGAAACACCATATATTTT. Amino acid sequence: CAWSGTVKGNTIYF.

The chain couples TRBV7-2 to TRBJ2-7, with a possible D match to TRBD1 (6 bases). V gave up 2 bases and J gave up 0 bases, with 14 bases separating them. CDR1 and CDR2 from the germline V gene are SGHTA and FQGNSA. CDR3 length: 16 residues. The CDR3 loop reads CASSLRAGDSSYEQYF. CDR3 nucleotides: TGTGCCAGCAGCTTAAGGGCAGGGGATTCCTCCTACGAGCAGTACTTC.

The chain joins TRBV10-3 to TRBJ2-7; 8 nucleotides match TRBD2. In germline, CDR1 is ENHRY, CDR2 SYGVKD. The CDR3 sequence is 15 residues long. The V segment lost 7 bases and the J segment 2 bases; nucleotides outside the gene matches: 10. CDR3 in amino acids: CAINGAGGKPYEQYF. CDR3 DNA: TGTGCCATCAATGGGGCGGGAGGAAAACCCTACGAGCAGTACTTC.

This clone was counted many times. The chain recombines TRBV2 with TRBJ1-4; TRBD1 aligns across 9 bases. Trimming at V came to 4 bases and at J to 10 bases, leaving 7 bases not matched to a gene. There are 14 residues in the CDR3. Germline CDR1 SNHLY, CDR2 FYNNEI. The CDR3 DNA follows: TGTGCCAGCAGTGCCCGGACAGGGGAGCTAAAACTGTTTTTT. The encoded protein is CASSARTGELKLFF.

This clone was recorded a few times. The chain joins TRBV5-1 to TRBJ2-4, with 9 bases lining up with TRBD2. V was clipped by 3 bases and J by 0 bases; unmatched bases: 7. This CDR3 is 17 amino acids long. Germline V gene lookup returns CDR1 SGHRS and CDR2 YFSETQ. CDR3 DNA: TGCGCCAGCAGCTCCCCTAGCGGGGACCTAGCCAAAAACATTCAGTACTTC. It encodes CASSSPSGDLAKNIQYF. Using reference TRBV5-1 and TRBJ2-4 for the parts outside the CDR3, the full variable domain is KAGVTQTPRYLIKTRGQQVTLSCSPISGHRSVSWYQQTPGQGLQFLFEYFSETQRNKGNFPGRFSGRQFSNSRSEMNVSTLELGDSALYLCASSSPSGDLAKNIQYFGAGTRLSVL.

The count of this clone is one. The V and J genes are TRBV7-9 and TRBJ1-4; D unresolved. The V gene lost 3 bases and the J gene lost 0 bases, with 5 bases spanning the gap. Germline V gene data show CDR1 as SEHNR and CDR2 as FQNEAQ (reference sequence). There are 14 residues in the CDR3. The CDR3 nucleotides are TGTGCCAGCAGCTTTGCCGCAACTAATGAAAAACTGTTTTTT. This sequence encodes CASSFAATNEKLFF.

The V call is TRBV6-5, the J call TRBJ1-1; TRBD1 might be the D (5 bases). Trimming pared 6 bases from V and 0 bases from J, leaving 11 bases between. CDR1 and CDR2 (germline): MNHEY, SVGAGI. This CDR3 has 14 residues. The CDR3 is CASRPGLLNTEAFF. DNA of the CDR3: TGTGCCAGCAGGCCGGGGCTCCTGAACACTGAAGCTTTCTTT.

The gene calls are TRBV9 and TRBJ1-1; D not certain. Looked up from germline, CDR1 is SGDLS and CDR2 is YYNGEE. The CDR3 has 13 amino acids. V was pared by 7 bases and J by 1 base, with 11 bases between. This CDR3 reads CASSKGTNTEAFF. In DNA form, the CDR3 reads TGTGCCAGCTCAAAGGGAACGAACACTGAAGCTTTCTTT.

Worth noting for this clone: Other DNA sequences in the same sample also yield this CDR3. The chain combines TRBV20-1 with TRBJ1-1, with D hard to call. CDR3 length: 11 residues. V lost 4 bases and J 1 base, leaving 4 bases between the germline ends. Per germline, CDR1 DFQATT and CDR2 SNEGSKA (reference sequence). The CDR3 DNA follows: TGCAGTGCTAAAGAGAACACTGAAGCTTTCTTT. It translates to CSAKENTEAFF.

This clone was detected a few times. The rearrangement uses TRBV10-3 and TRBJ1-5; no clear D. The germline CDR1 and CDR2 sequences are ENHRY and SYGVKD. Trimming took 4 bases from V and 3 from J, leaving 7 bases between them. The CDR3 is 13 amino acids. DNA for the CDR3: TGTGCCATCAGTGTGCAGGACAATCAGCCCCAGCATTTT. Amino acid sequence: CAISVQDNQPQHF.

The gene calls are TRBV11-2 and TRBJ2-3, with 13 bases identical to TRBD2. Trimming took 4 bases from V and 6 from J; bases not matched to a gene: 10. The CDR3 covers 17 residues. Germline V gene sequence: CDR1 SGHAT, CDR2 FQNNGV. CDR3 residues: CASSSRLAGGPPDTQYF. In DNA form, the CDR3 reads TGTGCCAGCAGCTCGCGACTAGCGGGAGGCCCCCCCGATACGCAGTATTTT.

The chain couples TRBV6-6 to TRBJ2-2; a possible D gene is TRBD2 (5 bases). The germline CDR1 and CDR2 sequences are MNHNY and SVGAGI (reference sequence). The V and J ends lost 6 bases and 5 bases respectively, with 10 bases between them. The CDR3 loop spans 13 amino acids. CDR3 protein: CASSKTGTGELFF. Here the CDR3 DNA reads TGTGCCAGCAGCAAGACGGGGACCGGGGAGCTGTTTTTT.

The sample holds a few counts of this clone. The V and J genes are TRBV5-1 and TRBJ1-4, with no clear D. V lost 5 bases to trimming and J lost 6 bases, with 8 bases between them. Per the germline V gene, CDR1 is SGHRS and CDR2 is YFSETQ. The CDR3 loop spans 12 amino acids. CDR3 nucleotide sequence: TGCGCCAGCAGGGCGGGCGATGAAAAACTGTTTTTT. Amino acid sequence: CASRAGDEKLFF.

The chain carries TRBV5-1 and TRBJ2-5; tentative D call: TRBD1 (5 bases). This CDR3 contains 16 residues. The ends were cut back, 3 bases at V and 0 bases at J, with 15 bases in the middle. The germline gives CDR1 SGHRS, CDR2 YFSETQ. DNA for the CDR3: TGCGCCAGCAGCTGGGGCCCGTTGGCAGACCAAGAGACCCAGTACTTC. Its protein product is CASSWGPLADQETQYF.

This clone was found a few times. The chain is built from TRBV4-3 and TRBJ2-5; possible D gene TRBD2, 6 bases. Trimming removed 0 bases from V and 5 bases from J, with 13 bases in between. There are 15 residues in the CDR3. Germline CDR1 reads LGHNA; CDR2 reads YSLEER. CDR3 in DNA: TGCGCCAGCAGCCAAGATTTTGCAGGAGGGGAGACCCAGTACTTC. This sequence encodes CASSQDFAGGETQYF.

The chain couples TRBV6-6 to TRBJ2-7; D is unresolved. Germline V lookup: CDR1 MNHNY, CDR2 SVGAGI (reference sequence). The V and J ends lost 3 bases and 1 base respectively, with 10 bases between them. The CDR3 has 14 amino acids. CDR3 sequence (DNA): TGTGCCAGCAGTTATTCGGTAGGATCCTACGAGCAGTACTTC. Translation: CASSYSVGSYEQYF.